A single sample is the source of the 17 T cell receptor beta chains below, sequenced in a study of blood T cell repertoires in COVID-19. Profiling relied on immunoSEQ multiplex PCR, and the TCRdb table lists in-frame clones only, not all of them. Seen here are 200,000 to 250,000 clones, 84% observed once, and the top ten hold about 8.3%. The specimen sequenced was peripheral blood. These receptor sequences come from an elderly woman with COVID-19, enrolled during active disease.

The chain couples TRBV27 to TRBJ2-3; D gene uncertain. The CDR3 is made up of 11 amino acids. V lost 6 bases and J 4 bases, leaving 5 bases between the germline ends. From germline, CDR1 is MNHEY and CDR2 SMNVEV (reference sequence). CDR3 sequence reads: CASSFPDTQYF. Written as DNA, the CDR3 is TGTGCCAGCAGCTTTCCAGATACGCAGTATTTT.

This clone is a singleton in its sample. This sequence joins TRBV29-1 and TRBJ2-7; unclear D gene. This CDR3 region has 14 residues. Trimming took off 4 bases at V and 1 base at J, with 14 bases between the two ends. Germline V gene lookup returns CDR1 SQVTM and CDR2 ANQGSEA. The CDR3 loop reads CSVVGAALSYEQYF. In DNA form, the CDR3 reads TGCAGCGTTGTGGGTGCGGCCTTATCCTACGAGCAGTACTTC.

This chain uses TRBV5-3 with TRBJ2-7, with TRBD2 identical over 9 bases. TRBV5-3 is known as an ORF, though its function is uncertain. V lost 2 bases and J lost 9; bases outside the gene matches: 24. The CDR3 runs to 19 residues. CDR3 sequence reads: CARSFWPRREGRSNYSQYF. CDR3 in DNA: TGTGCCAGAAGCTTTTGGCCCCGGCGGGAGGGACGTTCCAATTACTCGCAGTACTTC.

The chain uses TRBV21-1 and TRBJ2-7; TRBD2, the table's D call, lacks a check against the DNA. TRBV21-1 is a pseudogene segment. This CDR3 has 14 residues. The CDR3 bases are TGTGCCAGCACCCGCCCACCGGCGGGATACGAGCAGTACTTC. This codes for CASTRPPAGYEQYF.

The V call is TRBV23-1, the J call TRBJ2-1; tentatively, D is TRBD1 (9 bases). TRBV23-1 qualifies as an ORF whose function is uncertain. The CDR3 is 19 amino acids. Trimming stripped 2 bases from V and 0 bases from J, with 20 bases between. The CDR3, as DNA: TGCGCCAGCAGTCAACCAAACGGACAGGGGACTAGCTCCTACAATGAGCAGTTCTTC. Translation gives CASSQPNGQGTSSYNEQFF.

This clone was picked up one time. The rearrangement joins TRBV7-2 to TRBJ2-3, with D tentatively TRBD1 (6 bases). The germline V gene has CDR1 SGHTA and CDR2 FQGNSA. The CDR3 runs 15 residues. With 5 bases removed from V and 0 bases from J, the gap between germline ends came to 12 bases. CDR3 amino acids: CASSGQRSSTDTQYF. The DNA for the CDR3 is TGTGCCAGCAGCGGACAGCGAAGTAGCACAGATACGCAGTATTTT.

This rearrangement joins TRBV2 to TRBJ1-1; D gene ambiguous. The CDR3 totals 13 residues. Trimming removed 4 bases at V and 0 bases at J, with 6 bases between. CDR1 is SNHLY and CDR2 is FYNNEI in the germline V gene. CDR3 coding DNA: TGTGCCAGCAGTGGGGCCGTGAACACTGAAGCTTTCTTT. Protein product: CASSGAVNTEAFF.

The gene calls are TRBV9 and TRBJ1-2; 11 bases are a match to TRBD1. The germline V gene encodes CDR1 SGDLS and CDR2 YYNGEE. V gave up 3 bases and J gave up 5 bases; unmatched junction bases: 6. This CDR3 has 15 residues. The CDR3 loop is CASSADRGQWYGYTF. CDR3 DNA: TGTGCCAGCAGCGCGGACAGGGGGCAATGGTATGGCTACACCTTC.

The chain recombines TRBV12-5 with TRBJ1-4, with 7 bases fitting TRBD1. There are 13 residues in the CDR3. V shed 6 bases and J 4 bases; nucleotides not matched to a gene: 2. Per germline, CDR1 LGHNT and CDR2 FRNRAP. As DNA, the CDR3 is TGTGCTAGTGGACAGGGGCATAATGAAAAACTGTTTTTT. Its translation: CASGQGHNEKLFF.

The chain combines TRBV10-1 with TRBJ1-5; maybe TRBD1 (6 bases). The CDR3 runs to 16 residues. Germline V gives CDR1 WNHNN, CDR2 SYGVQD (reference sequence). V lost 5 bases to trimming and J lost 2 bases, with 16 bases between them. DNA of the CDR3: TGCGCCAGCAGTCAAACAGGGTTCGCTGGCAATCAGCCCCAGCATTTT. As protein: CASSQTGFAGNQPQHF.

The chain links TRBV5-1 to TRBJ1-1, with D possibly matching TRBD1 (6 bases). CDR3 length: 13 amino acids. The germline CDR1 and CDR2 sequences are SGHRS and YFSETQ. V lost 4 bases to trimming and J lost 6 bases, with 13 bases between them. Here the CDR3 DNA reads TGCGCCAGCAGCCTACAGGGAACTGCTGAAGCTTTCTTT. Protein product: CASSLQGTAEAFF.

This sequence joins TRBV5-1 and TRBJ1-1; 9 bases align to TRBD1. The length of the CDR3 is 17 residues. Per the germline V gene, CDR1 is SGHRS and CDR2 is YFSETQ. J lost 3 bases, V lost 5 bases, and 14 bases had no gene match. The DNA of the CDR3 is TGCGCCAGCAGGGACAGGGGTATAGGAGTGTTGGACACTGAAGCTTTCTTT. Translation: CASRDRGIGVLDTEAFF.

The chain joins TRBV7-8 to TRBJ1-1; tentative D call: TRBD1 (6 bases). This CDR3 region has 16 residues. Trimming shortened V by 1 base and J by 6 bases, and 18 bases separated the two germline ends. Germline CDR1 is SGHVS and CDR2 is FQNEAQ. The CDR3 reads CASSLVGGVKGAEAFF. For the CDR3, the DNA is TGTGCCAGCAGCTTAGTAGGGGGGGTTAAGGGTGCTGAAGCTTTCTTT.

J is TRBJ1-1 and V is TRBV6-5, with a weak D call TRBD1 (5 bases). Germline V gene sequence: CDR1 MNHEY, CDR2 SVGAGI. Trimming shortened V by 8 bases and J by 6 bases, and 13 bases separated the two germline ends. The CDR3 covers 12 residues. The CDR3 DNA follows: TGTGCCAGCGGACACGCATCGGCTGAAGCTTTCTTT. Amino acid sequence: CASGHASAEAFF.

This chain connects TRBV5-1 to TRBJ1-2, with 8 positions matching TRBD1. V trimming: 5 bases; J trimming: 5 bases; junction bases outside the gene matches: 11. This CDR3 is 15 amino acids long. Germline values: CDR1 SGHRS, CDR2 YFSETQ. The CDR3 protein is CASRRTGRSPYGYTF. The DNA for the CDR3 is TGCGCCAGCAGGCGGACAGGGCGCTCCCCTTATGGCTACACCTTC.

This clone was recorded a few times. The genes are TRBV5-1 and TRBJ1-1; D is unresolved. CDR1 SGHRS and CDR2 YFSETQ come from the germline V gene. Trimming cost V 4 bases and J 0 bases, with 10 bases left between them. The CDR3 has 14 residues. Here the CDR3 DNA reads TGCGCCAGCAGCGTGAGTGTATTGAACACTGAAGCTTTCTTT. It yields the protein CASSVSVLNTEAFF.

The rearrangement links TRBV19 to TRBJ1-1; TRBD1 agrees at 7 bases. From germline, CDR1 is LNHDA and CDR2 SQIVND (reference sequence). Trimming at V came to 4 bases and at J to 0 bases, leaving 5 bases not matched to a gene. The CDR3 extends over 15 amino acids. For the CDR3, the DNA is TGTGCCAGTAGTACTCTGACAGGGTTGAACACTGAAGCTTTCTTT. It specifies CASSTLTGLNTEAFF.